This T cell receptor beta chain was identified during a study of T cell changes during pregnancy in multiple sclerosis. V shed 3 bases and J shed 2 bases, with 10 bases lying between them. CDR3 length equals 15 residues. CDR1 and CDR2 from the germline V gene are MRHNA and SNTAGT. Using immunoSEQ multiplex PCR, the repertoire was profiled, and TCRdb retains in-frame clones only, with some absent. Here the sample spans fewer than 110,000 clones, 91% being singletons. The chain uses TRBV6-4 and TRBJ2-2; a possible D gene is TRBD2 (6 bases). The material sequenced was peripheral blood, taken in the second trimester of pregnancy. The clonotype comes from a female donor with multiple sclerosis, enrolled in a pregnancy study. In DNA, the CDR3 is TGTGCCAGCAGTGAAGGGACTCAAAACACCGGGGAGCTGTTTTTT. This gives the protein CASSEGTQNTGELFF.